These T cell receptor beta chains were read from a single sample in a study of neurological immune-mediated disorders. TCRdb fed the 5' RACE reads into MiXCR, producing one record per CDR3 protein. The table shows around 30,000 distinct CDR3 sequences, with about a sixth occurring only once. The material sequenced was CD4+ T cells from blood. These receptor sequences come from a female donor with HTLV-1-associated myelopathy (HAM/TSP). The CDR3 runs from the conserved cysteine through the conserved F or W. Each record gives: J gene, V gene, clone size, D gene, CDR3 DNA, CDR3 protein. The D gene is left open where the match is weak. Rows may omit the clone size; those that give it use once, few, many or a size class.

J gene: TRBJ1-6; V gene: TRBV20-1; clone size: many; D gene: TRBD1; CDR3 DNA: TGCAGTGCTAGTCGACAGGGGGGGAATTCACCCCTCCACTTT; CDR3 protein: CSASRQGGNSPLHF
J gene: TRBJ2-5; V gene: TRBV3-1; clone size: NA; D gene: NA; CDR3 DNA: TGTGCCAGCGTGCCGGGGGCGGAGACCCAGTACTTC; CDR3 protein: CASVPGAETQYF
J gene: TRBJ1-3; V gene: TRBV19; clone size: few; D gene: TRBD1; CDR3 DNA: TGTGCCAGTAGTACCAACAGGGGGATATCGTCTGGAAACACCATATATTTT; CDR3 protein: CASSTNRGISSGNTIYF
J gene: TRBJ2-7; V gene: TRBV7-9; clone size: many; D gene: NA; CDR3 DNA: TGTGCCAGCAGCTTGGGGCAGCGCTACGAGCAGTACTTC; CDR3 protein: CASSLGQRYEQYF
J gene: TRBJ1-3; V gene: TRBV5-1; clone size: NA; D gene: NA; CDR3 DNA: TGCACCAGCAGCGCGCTTTCGACAGGAATAGGAAACACCATATATTTT; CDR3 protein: CTSSALSTGIGNTIYF
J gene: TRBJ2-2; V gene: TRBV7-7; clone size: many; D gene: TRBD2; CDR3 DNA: TGTGCTAGCAGCTCCGCGTTGGGAGGGGCAAATAACGGGGAGCTGTTTTTT; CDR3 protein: CASSSALGGANNGELFF
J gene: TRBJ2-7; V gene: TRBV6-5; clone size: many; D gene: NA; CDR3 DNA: TGTGCCAGCAGTGGGGACTTTTCCTACGAGCAGTACTTC; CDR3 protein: CASSGDFSYEQYF
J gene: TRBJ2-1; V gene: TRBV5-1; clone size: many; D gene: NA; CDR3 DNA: TGCGCCAGCAGCTTGGGGACCACACGTTGGGGTGAGCAGTTCTTC; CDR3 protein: CASSLGTTRWGEQFF
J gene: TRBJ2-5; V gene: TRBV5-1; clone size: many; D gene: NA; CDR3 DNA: TGCGCCAGCAGCTTCACAGGGAACCCCGAAGAGACCCAGTACTTC; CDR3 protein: CASSFTGNPEETQYF
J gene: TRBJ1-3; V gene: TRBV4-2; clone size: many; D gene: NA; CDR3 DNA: TGTGCCAGCAGCCAAGCGTCAAGAAAGAAGAACACCATATATTTT; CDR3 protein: CASSQASRKKNTIYF
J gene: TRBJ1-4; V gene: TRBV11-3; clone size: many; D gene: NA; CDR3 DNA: TGTGCCAGCAGCGGAAAACAGGCCGAGCGTGAAAAACTGTTTTTT; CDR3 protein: CASSGKQAEREKLFF
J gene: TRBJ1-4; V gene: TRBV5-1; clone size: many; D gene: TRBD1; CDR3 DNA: TGCGCCAGCAGCTTGTCCGGGACAGGGAATGAAAAACTGTTTTTT; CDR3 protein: CASSLSGTGNEKLFF
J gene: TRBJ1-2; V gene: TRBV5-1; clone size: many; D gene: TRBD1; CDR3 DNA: TGCGCCAGCAGCTTGGGACAGGGCGGCTACACCTTC; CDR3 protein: CASSLGQGGYTF
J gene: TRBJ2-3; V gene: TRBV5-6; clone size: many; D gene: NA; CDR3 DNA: TGTGCCAGCAGCCTAGTGGGAAGAGATACGCAGTATTTT; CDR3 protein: CASSLVGRDTQYF
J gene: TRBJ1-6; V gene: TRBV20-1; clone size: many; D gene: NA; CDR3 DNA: TGCAGTGCTAGAAGGGACACCGCTACGCCCCTCCACTTT; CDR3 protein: CSARRDTATPLHF
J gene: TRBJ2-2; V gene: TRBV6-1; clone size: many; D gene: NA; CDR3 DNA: TGTGCCACCGGAGGGGTAGGAAGGGAGCTGTTTTTT; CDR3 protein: CATGGVGRELFF
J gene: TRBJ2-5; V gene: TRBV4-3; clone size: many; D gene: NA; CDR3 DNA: TGCGCCAGCAGCCAAGATCAAGAGACCCAGTACTTC; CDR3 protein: CASSQDQETQYF
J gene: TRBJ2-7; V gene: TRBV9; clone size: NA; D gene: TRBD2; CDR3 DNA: TGTGCCAGCAGCGCTAGCGGGAGCGAGCAGTACTTC; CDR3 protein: CASSASGSEQYF
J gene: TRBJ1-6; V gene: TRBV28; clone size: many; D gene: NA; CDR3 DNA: TGTGCCAGCAGTCCATCCGTTTTGGATTCACCCCTCCACTTT; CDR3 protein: CASSPSVLDSPLHF
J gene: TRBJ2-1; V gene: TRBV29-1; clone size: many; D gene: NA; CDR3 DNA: TGCAGCGTTACCTCCCGGGCCGACAGGTACAATGAGCAGTTCTTC; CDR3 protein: CSVTSRADRYNEQFF
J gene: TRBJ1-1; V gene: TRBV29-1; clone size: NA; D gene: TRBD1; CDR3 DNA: TGCAGCGTTGATCCCCCGACAGGGTACACTGAAGCTTTCTTT; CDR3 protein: CSVDPPTGYTEAFF
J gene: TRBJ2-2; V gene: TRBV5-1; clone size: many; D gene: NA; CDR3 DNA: TGCGCCAGCAGCTCACTTAAGGACATAAAGAACACCGGGGAGCTGTTTTTT; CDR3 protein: CASSSLKDIKNTGELFF
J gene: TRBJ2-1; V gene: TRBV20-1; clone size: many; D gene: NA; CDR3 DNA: TGCAGTGCGACTAGGGACCTCCCCGGGAATGAGCAGTTCTTC; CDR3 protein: CSATRDLPGNEQFF
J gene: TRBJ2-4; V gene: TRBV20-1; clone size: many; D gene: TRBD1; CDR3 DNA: TGCAGTGCTAGAGATCGGCAGGACAGGGGAAGTGTGGCCAAAAACATTCAGTACTTC; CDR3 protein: CSARDRQDRGSVAKNIQYF
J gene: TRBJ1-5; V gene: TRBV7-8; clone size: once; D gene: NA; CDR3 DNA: TGTGCCAGTAGCCGCAGTCCGGGCGACAATCAGCCCCAGCATTTT; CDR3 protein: CASSRSPGDNQPQHF
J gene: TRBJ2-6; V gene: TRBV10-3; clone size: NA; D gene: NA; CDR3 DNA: TGTGCCATCAGTGAGTCGACAGGAAGCTCTGGGGCCAACGTCCTGACTTTC; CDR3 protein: CAISESTGSSGANVLTF
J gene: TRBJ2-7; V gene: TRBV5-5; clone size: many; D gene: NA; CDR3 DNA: TGTGCCAGCAGCTTAAACACAGGGACTACCTACGAGCAGTACTTC; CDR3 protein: CASSLNTGTTYEQYF
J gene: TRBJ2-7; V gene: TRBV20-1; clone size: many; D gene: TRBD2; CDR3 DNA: TGCAGTGCTAGCTGGACTAGCGGCGGCTCCTACGAGCAGTACTTC; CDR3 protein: CSASWTSGGSYEQYF
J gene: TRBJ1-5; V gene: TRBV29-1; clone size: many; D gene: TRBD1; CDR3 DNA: TGCAGCGTTGCAGGGGGGAGCAATCAGCCCCAGCATTTT; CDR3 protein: CSVAGGSNQPQHF
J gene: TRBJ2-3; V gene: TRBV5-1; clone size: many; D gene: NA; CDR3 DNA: TGCGCCAGCAGCTTGCCCGGAGGGGGCACAGATACGCAGTATTTT; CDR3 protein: CASSLPGGGTDTQYF
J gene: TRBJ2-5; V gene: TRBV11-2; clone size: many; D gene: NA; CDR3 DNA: TGTGCCAGCAGCCTAATCCAAGAGACCCAGTACTTC; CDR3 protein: CASSLIQETQYF
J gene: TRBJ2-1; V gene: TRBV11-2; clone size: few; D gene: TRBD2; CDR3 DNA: TGTGCCAGCAGCTTAGCCCTAGCGGGTTACAATGAGCAGTTCTTC; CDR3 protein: CASSLALAGYNEQFF
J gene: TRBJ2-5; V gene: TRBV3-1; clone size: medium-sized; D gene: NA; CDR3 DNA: TGTGCCAGCAGCTGGGGACACCAAGAGACCCAGTACTTC; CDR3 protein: CASSWGHQETQYF
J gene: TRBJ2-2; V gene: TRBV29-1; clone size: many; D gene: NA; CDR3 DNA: TGCAGCGTTGAGGAGGGGCCCACCGGGGAGCTGTTTTTT; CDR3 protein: CSVEEGPTGELFF
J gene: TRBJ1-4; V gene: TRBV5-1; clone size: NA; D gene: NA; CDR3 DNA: TGCGCCAGCAGCTTATCGGGCGGGGTGTCTTCCTCTAATGAAAAACTGTTTTTT; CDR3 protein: CASSLSGGVSSSNEKLFF
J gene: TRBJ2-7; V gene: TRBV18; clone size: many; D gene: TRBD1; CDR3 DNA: TGTGCCAGCTCACAGGACAGGGGTGGCGAGCAGTACTTC; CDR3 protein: CASSQDRGGEQYF
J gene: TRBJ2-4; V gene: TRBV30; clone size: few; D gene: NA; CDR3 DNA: TGTGCCTGGAGTAGTTGGGGGCTAATCGACAAAAACATTCAGTACTTC; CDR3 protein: CAWSSWGLIDKNIQYF
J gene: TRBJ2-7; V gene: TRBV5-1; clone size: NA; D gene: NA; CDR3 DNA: NA; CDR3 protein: CASSFYICSARKTGGPPPYEQYF
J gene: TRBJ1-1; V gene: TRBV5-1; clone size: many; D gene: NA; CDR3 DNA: TGCGCCAGCAGCCCCCCCGCGGGAAACACTGAAGCTTTCTTT; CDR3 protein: CASSPPAGNTEAFF
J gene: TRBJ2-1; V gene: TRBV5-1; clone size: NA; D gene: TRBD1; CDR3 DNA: TGCGCCAGCAGCCGAGGGGACAGTGGAGATACGCAGTTCTTC; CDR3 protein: CASSRGDSGDTQFF
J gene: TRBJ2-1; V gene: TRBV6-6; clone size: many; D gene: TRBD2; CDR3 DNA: TGTGCCAGCAGTACTTCCCCGGGACTAGCGGGGGGCCGGGAATCTGGTGAGCAGTTCTTC; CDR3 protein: CASSTSPGLAGGRESGEQFF
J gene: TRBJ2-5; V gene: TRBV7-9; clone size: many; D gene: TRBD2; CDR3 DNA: TGTGCCACCGAACTAGCGGGAGCCGAGACCCAGTACTTC; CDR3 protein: CATELAGAETQYF
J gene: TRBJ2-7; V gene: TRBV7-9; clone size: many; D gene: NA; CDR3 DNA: TGTGCCAGCAGCTTAGAAGGATTTCCCTACGAGCAGTACTTC; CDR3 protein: CASSLEGFPYEQYF
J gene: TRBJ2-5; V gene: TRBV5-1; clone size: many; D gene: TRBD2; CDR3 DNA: TGCGCCAGCAGCCCGGGGGTAAGCGGGAGAGAGACCCAGTACTTC; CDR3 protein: CASSPGVSGRETQYF
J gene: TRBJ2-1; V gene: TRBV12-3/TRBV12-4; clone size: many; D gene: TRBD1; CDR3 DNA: TGTGCCAGCAGTCAACCGGGACAGGGTATCGATGAGCAGTTCTTC; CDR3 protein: CASSQPGQGIDEQFF
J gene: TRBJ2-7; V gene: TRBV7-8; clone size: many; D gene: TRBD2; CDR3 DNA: TGTGCCAGCAGCCCATTAGCGGGGAGCTCCTACGAGCAGTACTTC; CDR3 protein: CASSPLAGSSYEQYF
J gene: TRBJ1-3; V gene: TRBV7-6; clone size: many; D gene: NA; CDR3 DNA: TGTGCCAGCAGCTTAGTTGCAGACTCTGGAAACACCATATATTTT; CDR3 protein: CASSLVADSGNTIYF
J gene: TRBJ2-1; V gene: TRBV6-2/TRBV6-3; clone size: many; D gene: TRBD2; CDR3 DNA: TGTGCCAGCAGTCCCGGCCGGCTAGCGGGGGGGCTGGGGCACAATGAGCAGTTCTTC; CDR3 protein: CASSPGRLAGGLGHNEQFF
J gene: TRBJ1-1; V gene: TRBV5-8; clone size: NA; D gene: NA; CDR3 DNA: TGTGCCAGCAGCTTTTTGGGGTTGGGCACTGAAGCTTTCTTT; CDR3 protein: CASSFLGLGTEAFF